This TCR beta chain was observed in a study of response to subunit inactivated influenza vaccine. TCRdb analysed the RT-PCR reads with MiXCR anew, one entry per CDR3 protein. The sample carries 530,000 or so distinct CDR3 sequences, 13% to 15% recorded once. The CDR3 has 15 amino acids. Trimming left V 2 bases short and J 4 bases short, with 12 bases between. Germline V lookup: CDR1 MDHEN, CDR2 SYDVKM. Whole-study results and caveats: The authors offered the suggestion that each seasonal influenza vaccination recruits few new T cells.

This clonotype has just a few counts. Its cognate antigen is unknown. The sample was PBMCs from blood, taken approximately 12 days after vaccination. V usage is TRBV28 and J usage is TRBJ1-5, with D perhaps TRBD1 (5 bases). This receptor was obtained from a man aged 45-65 years who received an inactivated influenza vaccine. DNA of the CDR3: TGTGCCAGCAGTTTAGGCGGGGCATATAATCAGCCCCAGCATTTT. This codes for CASSLGGAYNQPQHF.